This T cell receptor (beta chain) was recovered during a study of T cells after yellow fever vaccination. This clonotype was observed at least ten times. From the 5' RACE reads, TCRdb called clonotypes with MiXCR, one entry per CDR3 protein. The sample has around 500,000 distinct CDR3 sequences; 21% are singletons. This clonotype was obtained from a man aged 18 to 30 who received the YFV17D yellow fever vaccine. Material: PBMCs, obtained roughly 20 days after the first yellow fever vaccination.

This CDR3 reads CSKDGNTEAFF. The CDR3 DNA sequence: TGCAGCAAAGACGGGAACACTGAAGCTTTCTTT. This chain links TRBV20-1 with TRBJ1-1; D gene ambiguous. This CDR3 comprises 11 residues. Germline V gene sequence: CDR1 DFQATT, CDR2 SNEGSKA (reference sequence).